The T cell receptor beta chain described here comes from a study of blood T cell repertoires in COVID-19. Study-wide background: Samples representing acute and convalescent COVID-19 were sourced from the United States, Italy and Spain.

The CDR3 totals 17 residues. Trimming cost V 6 bases and J 2 bases, with 22 bases left between them. CDR1 KGHSH and CDR2 LQKENI come from the germline V gene. Produced via immunoSEQ multiplex PCR; TCRdb's table is partial and in-frame only. The repertoire has around 250,000 clones, approximately 86% of them found once; the top ten carry around 1.5%. The clonotype was recovered from a woman aged 55-69 years who had recovered from COVID-19. The rearrangement joins TRBV18 to TRBJ1-2; D perhaps matches TRBD1 (6 bases). The sample taken for sequencing was peripheral blood. CDR3 nucleotides: TGTGCCAGCTCGCTCAATCTTCCGGGACACTCAAACTATGGCTACACCTTC. This sequence encodes CASSLNLPGHSNYGYTF.